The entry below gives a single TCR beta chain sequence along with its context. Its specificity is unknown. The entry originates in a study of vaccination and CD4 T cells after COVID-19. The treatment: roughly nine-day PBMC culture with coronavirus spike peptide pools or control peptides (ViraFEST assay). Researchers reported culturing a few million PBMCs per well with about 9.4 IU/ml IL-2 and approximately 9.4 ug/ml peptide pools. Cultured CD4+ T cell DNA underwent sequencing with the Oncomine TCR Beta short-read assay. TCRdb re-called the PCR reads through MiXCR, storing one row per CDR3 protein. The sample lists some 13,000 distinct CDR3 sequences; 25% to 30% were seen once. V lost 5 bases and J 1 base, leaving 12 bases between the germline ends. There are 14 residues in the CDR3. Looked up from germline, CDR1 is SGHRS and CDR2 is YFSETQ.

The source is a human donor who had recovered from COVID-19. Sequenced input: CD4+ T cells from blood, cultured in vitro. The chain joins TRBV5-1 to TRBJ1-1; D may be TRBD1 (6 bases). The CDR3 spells CASRLGHPNTEAFF. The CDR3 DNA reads TGCGCCAGCAGGCTGGGACATCCGAACACTGAAGCTTTCTTT.